This T cell receptor (beta chain) is drawn from a study of stem cell transplantation in POMP-related autoinflammatory disease. The wider study: Impaired MHC class I-dependent CD8+ differentiation was hypothesized from defective thymoproteasomes. CD8+ T cells were low and CD4+ cells naive-skewed before transplant. Through one year post-transplant, neutrophils and platelets were 100% of graft donor origin. Broader study findings: A trend toward lower repertoire diversity and greater clonality appeared in every analyzed T-cell subset of PRAID patients.

Generated by immunoSEQ multiplex PCR, the TCRdb table keeps only in-frame clones and is missing some. Found here are some 68,000 clones, roughly 90% of them singletons; the top ten hold about 0.7%. The V end was cut by 4 bases, the J end by 0 bases, with 11 bases between. Looked up from germline, CDR1 is SGHRS and CDR2 is YFSETQ. The CDR3 extends over 15 amino acids. Concerning this clone itself: Its target is unknown.

The source is a human patient with POMP-related autoinflammation and immune dysregulation (PRAID). Some of these T cells may belong to the graft donor. The source was CD4+ T cells from PBMCs, collected after stem cell transplantation. J is TRBJ1-3 and V is TRBV5-1; D is unclear. The CDR3: CASSRPSDSGNTIYF. Written as DNA, the CDR3 is TGCGCCAGCAGCCGACCCTCTGACTCTGGAAACACCATATATTTT.